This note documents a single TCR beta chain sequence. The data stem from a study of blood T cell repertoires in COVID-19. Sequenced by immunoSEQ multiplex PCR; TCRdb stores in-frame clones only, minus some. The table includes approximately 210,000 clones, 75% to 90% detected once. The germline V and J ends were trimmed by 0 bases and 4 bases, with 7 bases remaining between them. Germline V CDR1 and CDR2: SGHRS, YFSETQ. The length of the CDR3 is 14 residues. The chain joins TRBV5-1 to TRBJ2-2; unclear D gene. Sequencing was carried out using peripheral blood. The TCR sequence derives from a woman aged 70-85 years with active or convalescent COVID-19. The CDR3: CASSLAGATGELFF. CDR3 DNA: TGCGCCAGCAGCTTGGCCGGAGCCACCGGGGAGCTGTTTTTT.